This T cell receptor beta chain came from a study of T cell clonotyping in hematopoietic cell transplantation. Overall study results and limits: CD4 and CD8 repertoire contributions could not be separated without sorting.

The data were produced by immunoSEQ multiplex PCR, yet TCRdb's version contains in-frame clones alone and is incomplete. The repertoire consists of some 26,000 clones, with approximately 82% occurring once and the leading ten covering roughly 1.9%. Germline V gene sequence: CDR1 SGHVS, CDR2 FQNEAQ. The V and J ends lost 5 bases and 3 bases, in that order; junction bases with no gene match: 6. This CDR3 contains 14 residues. As regards this clone: No antigen is known for it.

Described time point: recipient sample about 28 days before transplant, after cytoreduction. The V and J genes are TRBV7-8 and TRBJ2-5; 7 bases match TRBD1. This TCR was sampled from a man aged 35 to 55 with acute myeloid leukemia. Some clones in this sample may be carry-over from other donors' samples. The material was peripheral blood mononuclear cells, obtained before stem cell transplant. For the CDR3, the DNA is TGTGCCAGCAGCCAGCAGACAGGGAAAGAGACCCAGTACTTC. Translating gives CASSQQTGKETQYF.